These T cell receptor beta chains were read from a single sample in a study of T cell responses to AZD1222 COVID-19 vaccine. Clones were sequenced by immunoSEQ multiplex PCR, and TCRdb holds only the in-frame ones, with some missing. Found here are 110,000 to 150,000 clones, 75% to 90% of them singletons; the top ten hold 1.6%. Specimen: peripheral blood, collected on day 0 of AZD1222 vaccination. Source of these receptors: an adult in good health. The CDR3 runs from the conserved cysteine through the conserved F or W. The D gene is left open where the match is weak. The size of a clone is reported for some rows only, either as once, few or many, or as a class for expanded clones.

D gene	J gene	V gene	clone size	CDR3 protein	CDR3 DNA
TRBD1	TRBJ2-7	TRBV10-3	NA	CAISGGTGKHLGSEQYF	TGTGCCATCAGTGGTGGGACAGGAAAACACCTCGGCTCCGAGCAGTACTTC
NA	TRBJ1-1	TRBV5-8	NA	CASSLLGSSAFF	TGTGCCAGCAGCTTGTTGGGCAGCTCAGCTTTCTTT
NA	TRBJ1-1	TRBV30	NA	CAWTTGFEAFF	TGTGCCTGGACCACAGGGTTTGAAGCTTTCTTT
NA	TRBJ2-3	TRBV9	NA	CASSVGVGTDTQYF	TGTGCCAGCAGCGTAGGAGTCGGCACAGATACGCAGTATTTT
TRBD1	TRBJ2-1	TRBV4-1	NA	CASSQVPTGGYNEQFF	TGCGCCAGCAGCCAAGTGCCGACAGGGGGCTACAATGAGCAGTTCTTC
NA	TRBJ1-6	TRBV6-5	few	CACRPGTENSPLHF	TGTGCCTGTAGACCCGGGACGGAAAATTCACCCCTCCACTTT
NA	TRBJ1-1	TRBV25-1	NA	CASSEVIGRGTDTEAFF	TGTGCCAGCAGTGAAGTTATAGGTAGGGGGACGGACACTGAAGCTTTCTTT
NA	TRBJ1-2	TRBV7-2	NA	CASSLSEGIYGYTF	TGTGCCAGCAGCTTAAGCGAGGGGATCTATGGCTACACCTTC
NA	TRBJ1-6	TRBV19	NA	CASSTAPTWDSPLHF	TGTGCCAGTAGTACCGCCCCCACATGGGATTCACCCCTCCACTTT
NA	TRBJ1-6	TRBV3-1/TRBV3-2	NA	CASSQDWGANSPLHF	TGTGCCAGCAGCCAAGATTGGGGGGCTAACTCACCCCTCCACTTT
NA	TRBJ1-2	TRBV7-9	NA	CASSPPLLGYTF	TGTGCCAGCAGCCCACCCTTATTAGGCTACACCTTC
NA	TRBJ1-5	TRBV5-6	NA	CASSALGEDYSNQPQHF	TGTGCCAGCAGCGCCCTAGGGGAGGACTATAGCAATCAGCCCCAGCATTTT
NA	TRBJ2-7	TRBV5-6	NA	CASSLSGVLNEQYF	TGTGCCAGCAGCTTGTCAGGAGTACTCAACGAGCAGTACTTC
NA	TRBJ1-5	TRBV12-3/TRBV12-4	once	CASRLGSVQPQHF	TGTGCCAGCAGACTTGGGTCCGTTCAGCCCCAGCATTTT
TRBD2	TRBJ2-1	TRBV5-5	NA	CASSLANGAGGVSYNEQFF	TGTGCCAGCAGCTTGGCCAATGGAGCGGGAGGGGTTTCCTACAATGAGCAGTTCTTC
NA	TRBJ2-2	TRBV4-1	once	CASSQDLFTTGELFF	TGCGCCAGCAGCCAAGATCTTTTTACCACCGGGGAGCTGTTTTTT
NA	TRBJ1-5	TRBV4-1	once	CASSPGWWMDQPQHF	TGCGCCAGCAGCCCAGGATGGTGGATGGATCAGCCCCAGCATTTT
NA	TRBJ2-5	TRBV3-1/TRBV3-2	NA	CASSRDRGGKETQYF	TGTGCCAGCAGCCGGGACCGAGGGGGAAAAGAGACCCAGTACTTC
NA	TRBJ1-2	TRBV27	NA	CASSPAGGKNYGYTF	TGTGCCAGCAGTCCCGCCGGCGGGAAGAACTATGGCTACACCTTC
NA	TRBJ1-6	TRBV5-8	NA	CASSLRGTVNSPLHF	TGTGCCAGCAGCCTCCGGGGGACCGTTAATTCACCCCTCCACTTT
NA	TRBJ1-2	TRBV15	NA	CATSRAAGNYGYTF	TGTGCCACCAGCAGAGCCGCAGGGAACTATGGCTACACCTTC
NA	TRBJ1-5	TRBV28	NA	CASSDLGLGNQPQHF	TGTGCCAGCAGTGACCTGGGCCTCGGCAATCAGCCCCAGCATTTT
TRBD1	TRBJ1-2	TRBV9	NA	CASSVARTGWNGYTF	TGTGCCAGCAGCGTAGCCCGGACAGGGTGGAATGGCTACACCTTC
TRBD1	TRBJ1-1	TRBV5-1	NA	CASSYDRGRTEAFF	TGCGCCAGCAGCTATGACAGGGGGAGGACTGAAGCTTTCTTT
NA	TRBJ1-6	TRBV30	once	CALQRGGENSPLHF	TGTGCCCTGCAACGGGGGGGGGAAAATTCACCCCTCCACTTT
NA	TRBJ1-2	TRBV5-4	NA	CASSLALEFNYGYTF	TGTGCCAGCAGCTTGGCCTTGGAGTTTAACTATGGCTACACCTTC
NA	TRBJ1-1	TRBV28	few	CASSLQGKDEAFF	TGTGCCAGCAGTTTACAGGGCAAAGATGAAGCTTTCTTT
TRBD2	TRBJ2-7	TRBV27	NA	CASSSTSGHTYEQYF	TGTGCCAGCAGTTCGACTAGCGGGCACACCTACGAGCAGTACTTC